This TCR beta chain comes out of a study of post-analysis software for immune sequencing data. Study results and limitations: The five TRBV segments detected at higher frequency in patients than in controls included TRBV5-6, TRBV5-1 and TRBV20-1. Batch-matched samples strongly co-clustered by F measure.

The V gene end was trimmed by 6 bases and the J gene end by 6 bases; junction bases not matched to a gene: 7. This CDR3 is 15 amino acids long. Germline V gene lookup returns CDR1 LGHDT and CDR2 YNNKEL (reference sequence). The library was made from cDNA and included unique molecular identifiers. When about 0.85 to 11 million T cells were used, they gave a few hundred thousand cDNA molecules. TCRdb redid the calling of the PCR reads with MiXCR, one entry per CDR3 protein. The sample records 650,000 to 850,000 distinct CDR3 sequences, roughly 50% being singletons. Only one count was recorded for this clonotype. Its specificity is unknown.

V gene TRBV3-1 combines with J gene TRBJ2-3; 12 positions match TRBD1. The sequencing input was blood. This TCR was recovered from a girl aged 10 to 17 with multiple sclerosis. This CDR3 is CASSYGTGGSDTQYF. The CDR3 DNA reads as TGTGCCAGCAGTTACGGGACAGGGGGCTCCGATACGCAGTATTTT.